This TCR beta chain was profiled in a study of T cells in Graves' hyperthyroidism and ophthalmopathy. Uncontrolled infection, other autoimmune disease, pregnancy or lactation led to exclusion. Germline CDR1 reads LNHDA; CDR2 reads SQIVND (reference sequence). The CDR3 extends over 14 amino acids. V dropped 7 bases and J dropped 4 bases, with 16 bases sitting between them. RNA transcripts yielded amplified TCR beta CDR3 regions. HTBI primers drove first-round RT-PCR of the TCR CDR3. TCRdb re-analysed the multiplex PCR reads in MiXCR, keeping a single row per CDR3 protein. The sample records fewer than 900,000 distinct CDR3 sequences, around 20% being singletons. Concerning this clonotype: What it recognizes is unknown.

General observations from the study: A model using 13 V-J features told ophthalmopathy apart from stable hyperthyroidism. In validation, the model predicted ophthalmopathy. These predictions came a median about 6.5 months before onset. Within blood appeared most thyroid clonotypes that had expanded above 0.001.

The TCR comes from a woman aged 45-65 years with Graves' hyperthyroidism that later progressed to Graves' ophthalmopathy. Source material: blood. V and J are TRBV19 and TRBJ1-2; D not certain. In nucleotides, the CDR3 is TGTGCCAGTATCCCATCCGGGTTCGGCTATGGCTACACCTTC. Its translation is CASIPSGFGYGYTF.